This is a list of T cell receptor beta chains from one sample in a study of circulating tumor DNA in untreated peripheral T-cell lymphoma. The protocol was immunoSEQ multiplex PCR, while the TCRdb copy is restricted to in-frame clones and leaves out a portion. This sample has just over 6,500 clones, with less than 70% found just once. Sequencing was carried out using tumor tissue. Receptors were obtained from a human donor with peripheral T-cell lymphoma. CDR3s include the opening cysteine and the closing phenylalanine or tryptophan. The order of the fields is V gene, clone size, J gene, D gene, CDR3 protein, CDR3 DNA. The D gene is left open where the match is weak. Rows may omit the clone size; those that give it use once, few, many or a size class.

>TRBV18|-|TRBJ2-7|TRBD1
CASSPDRGEQYF
TGTGCCAGCTCACCCGACAGGGGCGAGCAGTACTTC
>TRBV10-3|-|TRBJ1-1|-
CAISESFRVFTEAFF
TGTGCCATCAGTGAGTCATTTAGGGTATTCACTGAAGCTTTCTTT
>TRBV18|few|TRBJ1-2|TRBD1
CASSPDRDYGYTF
TGTGCCAGCTCACCAGACAGGGACTATGGCTACACCTTC
>TRBV19|few|TRBJ1-1|-
CASSIRETEAFF
TGTGCCAGTAGTATCCGGGAAACTGAAGCTTTCTTT
>TRBV28|-|TRBJ1-2|-
CATSGAQTIYGYTF
TGTGCCACCTCGGGGGCTCAGACTATTTATGGCTACACCTTC
>TRBV19|-|TRBJ1-5|-
CATGTGFYQPQHF
TGTGCCACCGGGACTGGGTTCTATCAGCCCCAGCATTTT
>TRBV11-3|-|TRBJ2-1|-
CASSLGFSGYNEQFF
TGTGCCAGCAGCTTGGGGTTTAGCGGTTACAATGAGCAGTTCTTC
>TRBV11-3|-|TRBJ1-2|TRBD1
CASSLSPGQGASYGYTF
TGTGCCAGCAGCTTGTCCCCGGGACAGGGGGCGAGCTATGGCTACACCTTC
>TRBV11-3|-|TRBJ2-7|TRBD2
CASSQGTSSGSRSYEQYF
TGTGCCAGCAGCCAAGGTACTTCTAGCGGGAGCCGCTCCTACGAGCAGTACTTC
>TRBV18|-|TRBJ2-3|TRBD2
CASSPPTGGPTDTQYF
TGTGCCAGCTCACCACCGACGGGAGGGCCAACAGATACGCAGTATTTT
>TRBV6-8|few|TRBJ2-3|-
CATRDLSDTQYF
TGTGCCACCCGTGATCTATCTGATACGCAGTATTTT
>TRBV6-1|-|TRBJ1-5|TRBD1
CASSESRTGGGQPQHF
TGTGCCAGCAGTGAATCTAGGACAGGGGGCGGTCAGCCCCAGCATTTT
>TRBV19|-|TRBJ2-5|-
CASTCPGRNQETQYF
TGTGCCAGTACTTGCCCGGGGCGGAACCAAGAGACCCAGTACTTC
>TRBV19|-|TRBJ1-2|-
CASSDAGIYGYTF
TGTGCCAGTAGCGACGCAGGGATCTATGGCTACACCTTC
>TRBV1|-|TRBJ2-1|-
CASSQDLAGGYNEQFF
TGCGCCAGCAGCCAAGATCTAGCGGGAGGGTACAATGAGCAGTTCTTC
>TRBV11-3|medium-sized|TRBJ2-1|TRBD1
CASSAAGQGYYNEQFF
TGTGCCAGCAGCGCTGCGGGACAGGGGTATTACAATGAGCAGTTCTTC
>TRBV29-1|few|TRBJ1-1|TRBD1
CSVEDPRTGTEAFF
TGCAGCGTTGAAGACCCTCGGACAGGGACTGAAGCTTTCTTT
>TRBV11-3|-|TRBJ1-1|-
CASSLVGRMNTEAFF
TGTGCCAGCAGCTTAGTGGGCAGGATGAACACTGAAGCTTTCTTT
>TRBV6-8|few|TRBJ2-1|-
CASSYRGSYNEQFF
TGTGCCAGCAGTTATAGGGGTTCCTACAATGAGCAGTTCTTC
>TRBV9|-|TRBJ1-2|-
CASSGHEGVAYGYTF
TGTGCCAGCAGCGGACATGAGGGGGTGGCCTATGGCTACACCTTC
>TRBV29-1|-|TRBJ2-1|TRBD2
CSVSSSGVNEQFF
TGCAGCGTTTCGTCTAGCGGGGTGAATGAGCAGTTCTTC
>TRBV30|-|TRBJ2-5|TRBD2
CAWSAIAGTTQYF
TGTGCCTGGAGCGCAATAGCGGGAACGACCCAGTACTTC
>TRBV6-8|-|TRBJ1-2|TRBD1
CASRHQGAMIYGYTF
TGTGCCAGCAGACACCAGGGGGCGATGATCTATGGCTACACCTTC
>TRBV11-3|medium-sized|TRBJ1-4|TRBD1
CASSPQGAATNEKLFF
TGTGCCAGCAGCCCTCAGGGGGCCGCAACTAATGAAAAACTGTTTTTT
>TRBV29-1|once|TRBJ2-7|TRBD2
CSVEGSRGTEQYF
TGCAGCGTTGAAGGCTCGCGGGGGACCGAGCAGTACTTC
>TRBV28|-|TRBJ2-1|-
CASVVGGTYNEQFF
TGTGCCAGTGTGGTGGGGGGAACCTACAATGAGCAGTTCTTC
>TRBV12-5|medium-sized|TRBJ2-7|-
CASGFGLFYEQYF
TGTGCTAGTGGTTTCGGCTTGTTCTACGAGCAGTACTTC
>TRBV1|-|TRBJ2-2|-
CASSQAGQGFTGELFF
TGCGCCAGCAGCCAAGCAGGGCAGGGTTTCACCGGGGAGCTGTTTTTT
>TRBV6-8|-|TRBJ1-1|-
CASRPNRGLITEAFF
TGTGCCAGCAGACCAAATCGGGGGTTGATCACTGAAGCTTTCTTT
>TRBV19|-|TRBJ1-5|TRBD1
CASSITGVANQPQHF
TGTGCCAGTAGTATAACAGGGGTCGCCAATCAGCCCCAGCATTTT
>TRBV11-3|-|TRBJ2-5|-
CASSLGGPGETQYF
TGTGCCAGCAGCTTAGGGGGGCCGGGAGAGACCCAGTACTTC
>TRBV19|once|TRBJ1-1|-
CASSMSSAEAFF
TGTGCCAGTAGCATGAGTAGCGCTGAAGCTTTCTTT
>TRBV11-3|-|TRBJ2-7|-
CASSLKPGHSYEQYF
TGTGCCAGCAGCCTAAAACCGGGACATTCCTACGAGCAGTACTTC
>TRBV14|-|TRBJ1-5|TRBD1
CASSQGTDYSNQPQHF
TGTGCCAGCAGCCAGGGGACAGACTATAGCAATCAGCCCCAGCATTTT
>TRBV6-8|-|TRBJ2-1|-
CASRPEGRLGDEQFF
TGTGCCAGCAGGCCCGAAGGGCGCCTTGGTGATGAGCAGTTCTTC
>TRBV7-6|-|TRBJ2-4|-
CASSPIGTSVINIQYF
TGTGCCAGCAGCCCGATTGGGACATCCGTTATTAACATTCAGTACTTC
>TRBV6-1|-|TRBJ1-1|-
CASSEDGQRDTEAFF
TGTGCCAGCAGTGAAGACGGACAGCGGGACACTGAAGCTTTCTTT
>TRBV11-3|-|TRBJ2-3|TRBD2
CASSFLAGGSTDTQYF
TGTGCCAGCAGCTTTCTAGCGGGGGGTAGCACAGATACGCAGTATTTT
>TRBV6-8|-|TRBJ1-3|-
CASTLEFSGNTIYF
TGTGCCAGCACTTTAGAGTTCTCTGGAAACACCATATATTTT
>TRBV5-1|-|TRBJ2-7|TRBD1
CASSPAPGQAYEQYF
TGCGCCAGCAGCCCAGCCCCGGGACAGGCCTACGAGCAGTACTTC
>TRBV7-6|-|TRBJ2-7|-
CASSCVTGDYEQYF
TGTGCCAGCAGCTGTGTAACGGGAGACTACGAGCAGTACTTC
>TRBV4-1|-|TRBJ1-6|-
CASSQDVDSPLHF
TGCGCCAGCAGCCAAGATGTGGATTCACCCCTCCACTTT